One and the same sample provided the 24 T cell receptor beta chains below, sequenced in a study of T cell responses to AZD1222 COVID-19 vaccine. Clones were read by immunoSEQ multiplex PCR, and TCRdb kept only the in-frame ones, dropping some. Of some 140,000 clones in the sample, roughly nine tenths were seen once. The sequencing here drew on peripheral blood, taken on day 0 of AZD1222 vaccination. These receptors were collected from an adult in good health.

This sequence joins TRBV9 and TRBJ2-7; a weak D match, TRBD1 (5 bases). The V end lost 3 bases, the J end lost 3 bases, and 19 bases lay between the germline ends. This CDR3 has 16 residues. Germline assignment: CDR1 SGDLS and CDR2 YYNGEE. The CDR3 loop is CASSGQGAVYGYEQYF. CDR3 sequence (DNA): TGTGCCAGCAGCGGCCAAGGGGCGGTATACGGCTACGAGCAGTACTTC.

J is TRBJ1-4 and V is TRBV15; D is unresolved. This CDR3 is built from 13 residues. V dropped 0 bases and J dropped 6 bases, with 5 bases sitting between them. Germline CDR1 reads LNHNV; CDR2 reads YYDKDF (reference sequence). The CDR3 is CATSRERYEKLFF. In DNA, the CDR3 is TGTGCCACCAGCAGAGAAAGATATGAAAAACTGTTTTTT. Variable domain in full (rest from reference TRBV15 and TRBJ1-4): DAMVIQNPRYQVTQFGKPVTLSCSQTLNHNVMYWYQQKSSQAPKLLFHYYDKDFNNEADTPDNFQSRRPNTSFCFLDIRSPGLGDTAMYLCATSRERYEKLFFGSGTQLSVL.

V and J are TRBV7-8 and TRBJ1-5; D unresolved. The germline V gene has CDR1 SGHVS and CDR2 FQNEAQ. The CDR3 runs 14 residues. V was trimmed by 3 bases and J by 3 bases, leaving 9 bases between them. This CDR3 reads CASSFGRNNQPQHF. CDR3 in DNA: TGTGCCAGCAGCTTTGGACGGAACAATCAGCCCCAGCATTTT.

The genes are TRBV19 and TRBJ2-7; D is ambiguous. Deletions cut 7 bases from V and 3 bases from J, with 13 bases between. The CDR3 is 13 residues long. Germline CDR1 is LNHDA and CDR2 is SQIVND (reference sequence). The CDR3 region has the DNA TGTGCCAGTATGGACGGTTGGGGCTACGAGCAGTACTTC. Its translation: CASMDGWGYEQYF.

This chain connects TRBV5-1 to TRBJ2-3; TRBD2 aligns across 9 bases. With 5 bases clipped from V and 6 bases from J, the junction kept 7 bases outside the gene matches. The CDR3 is 14 amino acids. Germline V gene lookup returns CDR1 SGHRS and CDR2 YFSETQ. The CDR3 region is CASRISGSADTQYF. The CDR3 DNA follows: TGCGCCAGCAGGATTAGCGGGAGTGCTGATACGCAGTATTTT.

V usage is TRBV3-1 (or the pseudogene TRBV3-2) and J usage is TRBJ2-7; D is uncertain. This CDR3 has 12 amino acids. CDR1 and CDR2 from the germline V gene are LGHDT and YNNKEL (reference sequence). With 6 bases removed from V and 7 bases from J, the gap between germline ends came to 13 bases. CDR3: CASSKTDLEQYF. CDR3 DNA sequence: TGTGCCAGCAGTAAAACGGACCTAGAGCAGTACTTC.

V usage is TRBV9 and J usage is TRBJ2-2; D gene uncertain. Looked up from germline, CDR1 is SGDLS and CDR2 is YYNGEE. The length of the CDR3 is 14 residues. V was trimmed by 6 bases and J by 1 base, leaving 10 bases between them. This CDR3 is CASMASRNTGELFF. CDR3 in DNA: TGTGCCAGCATGGCTAGTCGGAACACCGGGGAGCTGTTTTTT.

The chain carries TRBV18 and TRBJ1-2; tentative D call: TRBD1 (5 bases). Germline V CDR1 and CDR2: KGHSH, LQKENI. The CDR3 totals 15 residues. The V end was cut by 1 base, the J end by 10 bases, with 19 bases between. CDR3 coding DNA: TGTGCCAGCTCACCACAGACAGTCTCCCAAGGAGCCTACACCTTC. Protein: CASSPQTVSQGAYTF.

J is TRBJ2-7 and V is TRBV6-2 or TRBV6-3, with 7 bases fitting TRBD2. Germline V CDR1 and CDR2: MNHEY, SVGEGT. Trimming cost V 0 bases and J 2 bases; bases outside gene matches: 7. This CDR3 comprises 16 residues. As DNA, the CDR3 is TGTGCCAGCAGTTACTCGACGGTAGCGGGCCCCTACGAGCAGTACTTC. This gives the protein CASSYSTVAGPYEQYF.

The chain carries TRBV6-5 and TRBJ2-7, with TRBD1 identical over 7 bases. Trimming at V came to 4 bases and at J to 5 bases, leaving 8 bases not matched to a gene. This CDR3 spans 14 amino acids. Germline CDR1 MNHEY, CDR2 SVGAGI. CDR3 in DNA: TGTGCCAGCAGTTCACCCGGGACAGCCCACGAGCAGTACTTC. Its protein product is CASSSPGTAHEQYF.

The CDR3: CASSVRGSSYEQYF. The CDR3 DNA is TGTGCCAGCAGCGTAAGGGGAAGTTCCTACGAGCAGTACTTC. The V and J genes are TRBV9 and TRBJ2-7, with D maybe TRBD1 (5 bases). CDR3 length: 14 residues. V shed 1 base and J shed 1 base, with 9 bases lying between them. CDR1 and CDR2 from the germline V gene are SGDLS and YYNGEE.

The chain has TRBV9 and TRBJ1-1; no definite D call. The V gene lost 1 base and the J gene lost 0 bases, with 10 bases spanning the gap. CDR1 and CDR2 (germline): SGDLS, YYNGEE. This CDR3 has 15 residues. The CDR3 DNA follows: TGTGCCAGCAGCGTACGTGCGGATATGAACACTGAAGCTTTCTTT. Its protein product is CASSVRADMNTEAFF.

V usage is TRBV6-5 and J usage is TRBJ1-1; 9 nucleotides match TRBD1. Trimming removed 7 bases from V and 4 bases from J; junction bases left unmatched: 4. Per the germline V gene, CDR1 is MNHEY and CDR2 is SVGAGI. The CDR3 has 13 amino acids. The CDR3 protein is CASTWDRATEAFF. In DNA, the CDR3 is TGTGCCAGCACCTGGGACAGGGCCACTGAAGCTTTCTTT.

V and J are TRBV6-1 and TRBJ1-4; a weak D match, TRBD1 (5 bases). CDR3 size: 14 residues. V gave up 1 base and J gave up 8 bases, with 11 bases separating them. CDR1 and CDR2 from the germline V gene are MNHNS and SASEGT. The CDR3 sequence is CASSEVSRGEKLFF. The CDR3 bases are TGTGCCAGCAGTGAAGTGAGTAGGGGAGAAAAACTGTTTTTT.

The rearrangement links TRBV5-5 to TRBJ1-5; 10 bases are a match to TRBD1. CDR3 length: 17 amino acids. CDR1 is SGHKS, CDR2 YYEKEE, per germline (reference sequence). Trimming at V came to 1 base and at J to 4 bases, leaving 8 bases not matched to a gene. CDR3 nucleotide sequence: TGTGCCAGCAGCTTGTATTTGGGACAGGGGCGGAATCAGCCCCAGCATTTT. It yields the protein CASSLYLGQGRNQPQHF.

This chain uses TRBV5-8 with TRBJ2-7; D remains ambiguous. Trimming shortened V by 4 bases and J by 7 bases, and 9 bases separated the two germline ends. Germline values: CDR1 SGHTS, CDR2 YDEGEE. The CDR3 runs 11 residues. DNA for the CDR3: TGTGCCAGCAGCCTCCGGCGGGAGCAGTACTTC. Its protein is CASSLRREQYF.

The rearrangement joins TRBV9 to TRBJ2-7; no clear D gene. V was trimmed by 3 bases and J by 5 bases, leaving 9 bases between them. Germline-derived CDR1 and CDR2 are SGDLS and YYNGEE. The CDR3 contains 12 residues. The CDR3 sequence is CASSAHTDEQYF. Here the CDR3 DNA reads TGTGCCAGCAGCGCCCACACCGACGAGCAGTACTTC. Full variable domain (remainder filled in from reference TRBV9 and TRBJ2-7): DSGVTQTPKHLITATGQRVTLRCSPRSGDLSVYWYQQSLDQGLQFLIQYYNGEERAKGNILERFSAQQFPDLHSELNLSSLELGDSALYFCASSAHTDEQYFGPGTRLTVT.

This sequence joins TRBV28 and TRBJ2-5; the match to TRBD2 covers 8 bases. Unmatched junction bases numbered 6, after V lost 4 bases and J lost 5 bases. This CDR3 is built from 14 residues. Per germline, CDR1 MDHEN and CDR2 SYDVKM. CDR3 region: CASSSREGSETQYF. Here the CDR3 DNA reads TGTGCCAGCAGTTCCCGGGAGGGGTCGGAGACCCAGTACTTC.

The rearrangement joins TRBV9 to TRBJ2-5, with D perhaps given as TRBD1 or TRBD2 (5 bases each). Germline V CDR1 and CDR2: SGDLS, YYNGEE. The CDR3 has 14 amino acids. Trimming pared 3 bases from V and 4 bases from J, leaving 13 bases between. The CDR3 DNA sequence: TGTGCCAGCAGCGCGGGACCTTCCGGAGAGACCCAGTACTTC. This encodes CASSAGPSGETQYF.

This clone showed up just once. This chain joins TRBV7-2 and TRBJ2-3; D not certain. Germline V gene sequence: CDR1 SGHTA, CDR2 FQGNSA. This CDR3 spans 17 amino acids. Trimming cost V 2 bases and J 2 bases, with 17 bases left between them. The chain's CDR3 is CASSLFTAHADTDTQYF. Here the CDR3 DNA reads TGTGCCAGCAGCTTATTTACAGCACACGCGGACACAGATACGCAGTATTTT.

This rearrangement joins TRBV9 to TRBJ1-2; D gene ambiguous. The germline V gene has CDR1 SGDLS and CDR2 YYNGEE. V lost 0 bases, J lost 8 bases, and 17 bases lay in between. This CDR3 has 15 amino acids. The CDR3 sequence is CASSVGGWTEKGYTF. The CDR3, as DNA: TGTGCCAGCAGCGTAGGGGGTTGGACTGAGAAGGGCTACACCTTC.

CDR3 sequence: CASSPNNYGYTF. The CDR3 coding sequence is TGTGCCAGCTCACCGAATAACTATGGCTACACCTTC. The chain links TRBV18 to TRBJ1-2; D unclear. Between the trimmed V and J ends, which lost 3 bases and 1 base, there was a span of 3 bases. The CDR3 covers 12 residues. CDR1 is KGHSH, CDR2 LQKENI, per germline.

V gene TRBV19 combines with J gene TRBJ2-1; 11 nucleotides line up with TRBD2. CDR1 and CDR2 (germline): LNHDA, SQIVND (reference sequence). This CDR3 is built from 14 residues. Unmatched junction bases numbered 5, after V lost 3 bases and J lost 10 bases. CDR3 amino acids: CASSMIRLAGEQFF. The CDR3 coding sequence is TGTGCCAGTAGTATGATACGACTAGCGGGAGAGCAGTTCTTC. The complete variable domain, with remaining parts taken from reference TRBV19 and TRBJ2-1, reads DGGITQSPKYLFRKEGQNVTLSCEQNLNHDAMYWYRQDPGQGLRLIYYSQIVNDFQKGDIAEGYSVSREKKESFPLTVTSAQKNPTAFYLCASSMIRLAGEQFFGPGTRLTVL.

CDR3 coding DNA: TGTGCCTGGAGTCGGGGACTAGCGGGAGGAACCGGGGAGCTGTTTTTT. Amino acids: CAWSRGLAGGTGELFF. The chain links TRBV30 to TRBJ2-2; 15 bases fit TRBD2. The CDR3 consists of 16 residues. With V trimmed by 2 bases and J by 5 bases, 3 bases remained unmatched. Per germline, CDR1 GTSNPN and CDR2 SVGIG (reference sequence). Drawing the rest from reference TRBV30 and TRBJ2-2, the complete variable domain is SQTIHQWPATLVQPVGSPLSLECTVEGTSNPNLYWYRQAAGRGLQLLFYSVGIGQISSEVPQNLSASRPQDRQFILSSKKLLLSDSGFYLCAWSRGLAGGTGELFFGEGSRLTVL.